A single sample is the source of the 23 T cell receptor beta chains below, sequenced in a study of OX40 agonist ivuxolimab in advanced cancers. Sequencing was performed with immunoSEQ multiplex PCR; in TCRdb, only in-frame clones are kept and a portion is missing. In the table there are tens of thousands of clones, 85% of which are singletons. The source material was CD4+ or CD8+ T cells sorted from blood, sampled in a trial of the OX40 agonist ivuxolimab. The receptors originated from an adult with an advanced solid tumor such as melanoma, head and neck, liver or kidney cancer.

The gene calls are TRBV5-1 and TRBJ1-1; D ambiguous. Germline CDR1 SGHRS, CDR2 YFSETQ. V was clipped by 4 bases and J by 1 base, with 5 bases between them. CDR3 size: 12 residues. The CDR3 DNA reads as TGCGCCAGCAGCGCTCAGAACACTGAAGCTTTCTTT. Its translation: CASSAQNTEAFF.

This rearrangement joins TRBV23-1 to TRBJ2-3; TRBD2 aligns across 8 bases. TRBV23-1 is an ORF; its function is uncertain. V was clipped by 9 bases and J by 6 bases; unmatched bases: 8. CDR3 length: 13 amino acids. CDR3 loop: CASRGGHFDTQYF. In nucleotides, the CDR3 is TGCGCCAGTCGGGGGGGCCATTTTGATACGCAGTATTTT.

The rearrangement links TRBV7-9 to TRBJ1-3; 9 nucleotides agree with TRBD1. Germline V gives CDR1 SEHNR, CDR2 FQNEAQ (reference sequence). V dropped 4 bases and J dropped 4; count of bases not matched to a gene: 8. The CDR3 is 16 amino acids. This CDR3 is CASSSTSGTGGNTIYF. The CDR3, as DNA: TGTGCCAGCAGCTCGACCTCCGGGACAGGGGGAAACACCATATATTTT.

This clone showed up just once. This sequence joins TRBV28 and TRBJ2-7, with a weak D call TRBD2 (5 bases). V was pared by 1 base and J by 3 bases, with 13 bases between. This CDR3 comprises 15 residues. Germline CDR1 and CDR2: MDHEN and SYDVKM. CDR3 nucleotides: TGTGCCAGCAGTTTATATAAGAACGGGGACTACGAGCAGTACTTC. Residues: CASSLYKNGDYEQYF.

A word on this clone: The same CDR3 can be traced to other DNA sequences in this sample. The J gene is TRBJ2-7, the V gene TRBV7-9; D possibly corresponds to TRBD2 (6 bases). Trimming took off 2 bases at V and 5 bases at J, with 10 bases between the two ends. The CDR3 has 13 residues. Looked up from germline, CDR1 is SEHNR and CDR2 is FQNEAQ (reference sequence). In DNA form, the CDR3 reads TGTGCCAGCAGCTTACGGGGGATCGACGAGCAGTACTTC. Its protein product is CASSLRGIDEQYF.

This clone appeared once. V usage is TRBV2 and J usage is TRBJ2-1, with 12 bases identical to TRBD1. V was pared by 6 bases and J by 7 bases, with 7 bases of the junction left unmatched. Germline CDR1 and CDR2: SNHLY and FYNNEI. The CDR3 consists of 15 residues. The CDR3 sequence is CASSAGTGGENEQFF. In nucleotides, the CDR3 is TGTGCCAGCAGCGCCGGGACAGGGGGCGAGAATGAGCAGTTCTTC.

The chain links TRBV13 to TRBJ2-7; no clear D gene. Trimming took 4 bases from V and 0 from J, leaving 10 bases between them. The germline gives CDR1 PRHDT, CDR2 FYEKMQ (reference sequence). The length of the CDR3 is 14 residues. CDR3 protein: CASSSAGPSYEQYF. For the CDR3, the DNA is TGTGCCAGCAGCTCTGCTGGCCCCTCCTACGAGCAGTACTTC. Based on the CDR3 plus reference TRBV13 and TRBJ2-7, the full variable domain is AAGVIQSPRHLIKEKRETATLKCYPIPRHDTVYWYQQGPGQDPQFLISFYEKMQSDKGSIPDRFSAQQFSDYHSELNMSSLELGDSALYFCASSSAGPSYEQYFGPGTRLTVT.

This chain uses TRBV28 with TRBJ2-4, with 8 bases lining up with TRBD1. CDR1 is MDHEN and CDR2 is SYDVKM in the germline V gene. There are 16 residues in the CDR3. V shed 6 bases and J 1 base; nucleotides not matched to a gene: 8. In DNA form, the CDR3 reads TGTGCCAGCAGCACCCGACAGGGGAGGGCCAAAAACATTCAGTACTTC. Amino acid sequence: CASSTRQGRAKNIQYF.

Of note for this clone: Relative to the germline gene, one junction end is altered; a read error may explain this. This chain joins TRBV2 and TRBJ2-7, with 8 bases fitting TRBD1. This CDR3 is 13 amino acids long. Per germline, CDR1 SNHLY and CDR2 FYNNEI. The CDR3 DNA reads as TGTGCCAGCGGTGACAGGGGATCCTACGAGCAGTACTTC. Its protein product is CASGDRGSYEQYF.

The sample holds a few counts of this clone. The chain recombines TRBV7-9 with TRBJ1-3; a weak D match, TRBD1 (6 bases). Trimming left V 5 bases short and J 4 bases short, with 9 bases between. From germline, CDR1 is SEHNR and CDR2 FQNEAQ (reference sequence). The CDR3 is 13 amino acids. DNA of the CDR3: TGTGCCAGCAGCCCGGGGGCCGGAAACACCATATATTTT. This encodes CASSPGAGNTIYF.

The rearrangement joins TRBV6-4 to TRBJ2-1, with 10 bases that match TRBD1. Germline V lookup: CDR1 MRHNA, CDR2 SNTAGT. The trim removed 5 bases at V and 7 bases at J, leaving 8 bases unmatched. The CDR3 has 15 amino acids. This CDR3 reads CASSLGQGGSNEQFF. CDR3 in DNA: TGTGCCAGCAGTCTAGGACAGGGGGGATCAAATGAGCAGTTCTTC.

The CDR3 here is CASSPGGQAGIQETQYF. As DNA, the CDR3 is TGCGCCAGCAGCCCGGGGGGGCAAGCGGGAATTCAAGAGACCCAGTACTTC. This chain uses TRBV4-1 with TRBJ2-5, with 8 nucleotides matching TRBD2. The germline CDR1 and CDR2 sequences are MGHRA and YSYEKL. The CDR3 runs to 17 residues. The V segment lost 4 bases and the J segment 2 bases; nucleotides outside the gene matches: 12.

J is TRBJ2-3 and V is TRBV28; tentatively, D is TRBD2 (5 bases). The V end lost 1 base, the J end lost 7 bases, and 9 bases lay between the germline ends. CDR1 is MDHEN and CDR2 is SYDVKM in the germline V gene. This CDR3 has 13 amino acids. The CDR3: CASSLLSGNTQYF. The CDR3 bases are TGTGCCAGCAGTTTATTGTCGGGAAATACGCAGTATTTT.

This CDR3 reads CASSPGAYMNTEAFF. The DNA of the CDR3 is TGTGCCAGCAGCCCGGGGGCCTACATGAACACTGAAGCTTTCTTT. The chain links TRBV7-2 to TRBJ1-1, with D perhaps matching TRBD1 (6 bases). Trimming removed 5 bases from V and 0 bases from J, with 13 bases in between. The germline V gene encodes CDR1 SGHTA and CDR2 FQGNSA. This CDR3 has 15 amino acids.

This chain uses TRBV6-4 with TRBJ1-2, with a weak D call TRBD1 (6 bases). Germline loops: CDR1 MRHNA, CDR2 SNTAGT. Trimming took 8 bases from V and 2 from J, leaving 12 bases between them. This CDR3 spans 13 amino acids. The CDR3 coding sequence is TGTGCCAGCTCGAGTGGACAGAACTATGGCTACACCTTC. Protein sequence: CASSSGQNYGYTF.

The count of this clone is one. The chain has TRBV7-9 and TRBJ1-2; D is possibly TRBD1 (6 bases). CDR1 is SEHNR and CDR2 is FQNEAQ in the germline V gene (reference sequence). The CDR3 runs 14 residues. The V and J ends lost 3 bases and 7 bases respectively, with 15 bases between them. The CDR3 DNA reads as TGTGCCAGCAGCTTTTCGACAGGAAAAGGTGGCTACACCTTC. It yields the protein CASSFSTGKGGYTF.

This chain uses TRBV7-8 with TRBJ2-3, with D hard to call. The CDR3 contains 15 residues. Germline V gives CDR1 SGHVS, CDR2 FQNEAQ. Trimming removed 1 base from V and 3 bases from J, with 11 bases in between. The CDR3 region is CASSLVALGTDTQYF. In DNA form, the CDR3 reads TGTGCCAGCAGCTTAGTGGCTTTGGGGACAGATACGCAGTATTTT.

The chain joins TRBV13 to TRBJ1-1, with D tentatively TRBD1 (6 bases). Between the trimmed V and J ends, which lost 3 bases and 8 bases, there was a span of 13 bases. Looked up from germline, CDR1 is PRHDT and CDR2 is FYEKMQ (reference sequence). This CDR3 region has 13 residues. The CDR3 DNA sequence: TGTGCCAGCAGCTTTATCTACGACAGGGAAGCTTTCTTT. It is translated as CASSFIYDREAFF.

The chain uses TRBV28 and TRBJ2-7; 8 bases match TRBD1. CDR3 size: 14 residues. V lost 6 bases and J lost 1; bases outside the gene matches: 5. Germline CDR1 reads MDHEN; CDR2 reads SYDVKM. The CDR3 region has the DNA TGTGCCAGCAGAAACAGGGGGGAATCCTACGAGCAGTACTTC. This sequence encodes CASRNRGESYEQYF.

The chain couples TRBV19 to TRBJ1-1; tentatively, D is TRBD1 (6 bases). CDR3 length: 15 residues. Germline V lookup: CDR1 LNHDA, CDR2 SQIVND (reference sequence). V lost 4 bases, J lost 8 bases, and 20 bases lay in between. The CDR3 region is CASSTLFSWTEEAFF. CDR3 DNA: TGTGCCAGTAGTACCCTCTTCTCGTGGACAGAAGAAGCTTTCTTT.

The J gene is TRBJ2-7, the V gene TRBV9, with 7 bases lining up with TRBD2. This CDR3 is 15 amino acids long. The J segment lost 6 bases and the V segment lost 3 bases, leaving 12 bases of the junction unmatched. Per the germline V gene, CDR1 is SGDLS and CDR2 is YYNGEE. CDR3 region: CASSGGGTTGGEQYF. DNA for the CDR3: TGTGCCAGCAGCGGGGGAGGGACCACGGGCGGCGAGCAGTACTTC.

J is TRBJ2-1 and V is TRBV11-2; 7 bases map to TRBD2. From germline, CDR1 is SGHAT and CDR2 FQNNGV. The CDR3 is 15 residues long. The V and J ends lost 0 bases and 4 bases, in that order; junction bases with no gene match: 3. CDR3 sequence (DNA): TGTGCCAGCAGCTTAGATCGGGGACTATACAATGAGCAGTTCTTC. It encodes CASSLDRGLYNEQFF.

This clone was seen a handful of times. The rearrangement links TRBV28 to TRBJ1-2; D remains ambiguous. V lost 6 bases and J 8 bases, leaving 16 bases between the germline ends. This CDR3 region has 13 residues. Germline V gives CDR1 MDHEN, CDR2 SYDVKM. CDR3 DNA: TGTGCCAGCAGCTTTACGGTAGCTGACGGCTACACCTTC. As protein: CASSFTVADGYTF.